Below are 2 T cell receptor beta chains sequenced from a single sample in a study of blood T cells in healthy people across ages. Next came a second PCR, run for about 6 to 11 cycles, which used a sample-barcoded 5' primer along with a J-beta primer mix. MiXCR, applied by TCRdb to the 5' RACE reads, yields one record per CDR3 protein. The sample carries over 750,000 distinct CDR3 sequences, more than 20% recorded once. Separately, the same data were catalogued under a study of T cells of mothers and their children.

The sample taken for sequencing was blood. The receptors shown here come from a boy aged 10-17 years in good health.

This clonotype was counted a few times. This sequence joins TRBV6-5 and TRBJ2-7; D may correspond to TRBD1 or TRBD2 (5 bases each). Looked up from germline, CDR1 is MNHEY and CDR2 is SVGAGI. The V end lost 6 bases, the J end lost 4 bases, and 16 bases lay between the germline ends. CDR3 size: 14 residues. CDR3: CASSLPGPGYEQYF. CDR3 DNA: TGTGCCAGCAGCCTACCGGGGCCAGGGTACGAGCAGTACTTC.

This chain uses TRBV7-9 with TRBJ2-7; 7 nucleotides align to TRBD1. J lost 4 bases, V lost 5 bases, and 8 bases had no gene match. The CDR3 covers 14 residues. Per germline, CDR1 SEHNR and CDR2 FQNEAQ (reference sequence). The CDR3 protein is CASSGAGTDYEQYF. In DNA, the CDR3 is TGTGCCAGCAGCGGAGCCGGGACAGATTACGAGCAGTACTTC.